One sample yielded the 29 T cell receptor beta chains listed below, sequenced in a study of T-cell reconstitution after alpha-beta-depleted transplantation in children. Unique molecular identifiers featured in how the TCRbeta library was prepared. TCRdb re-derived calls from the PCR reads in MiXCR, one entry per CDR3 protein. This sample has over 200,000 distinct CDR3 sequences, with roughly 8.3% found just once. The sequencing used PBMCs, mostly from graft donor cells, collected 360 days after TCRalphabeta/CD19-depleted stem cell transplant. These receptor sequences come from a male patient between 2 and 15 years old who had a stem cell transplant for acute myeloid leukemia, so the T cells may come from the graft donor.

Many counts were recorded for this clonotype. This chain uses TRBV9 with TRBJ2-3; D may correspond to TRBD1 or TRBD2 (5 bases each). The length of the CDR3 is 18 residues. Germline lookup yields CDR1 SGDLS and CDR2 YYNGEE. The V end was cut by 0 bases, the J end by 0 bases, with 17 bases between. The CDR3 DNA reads TGTGCCAGCAGCGTAGGGGACCGGATTCGAGGGAGCACAGATACGCAGTATTTT. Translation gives CASSVGDRIRGSTDTQYF.

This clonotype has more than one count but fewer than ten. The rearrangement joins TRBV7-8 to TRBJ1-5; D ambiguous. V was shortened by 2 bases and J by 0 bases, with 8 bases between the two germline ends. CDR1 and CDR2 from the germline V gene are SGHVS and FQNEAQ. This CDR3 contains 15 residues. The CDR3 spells CASSLLAYSNQPQHF. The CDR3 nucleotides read TGTGCCAGCAGCTTACTGGCTTATAGCAATCAGCCCCAGCATTTT.

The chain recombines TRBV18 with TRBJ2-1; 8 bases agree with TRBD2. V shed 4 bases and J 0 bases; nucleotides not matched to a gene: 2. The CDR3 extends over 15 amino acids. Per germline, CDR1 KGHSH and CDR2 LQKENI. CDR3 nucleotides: TGTGCCAGCTCACGAGCGGGGGACTCCTACAATGAGCAGTTCTTC. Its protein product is CASSRAGDSYNEQFF.

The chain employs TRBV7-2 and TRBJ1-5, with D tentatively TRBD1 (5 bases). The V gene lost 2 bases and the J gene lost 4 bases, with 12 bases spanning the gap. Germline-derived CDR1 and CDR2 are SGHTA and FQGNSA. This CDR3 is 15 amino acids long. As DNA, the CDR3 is TGTGCCAGCAGCTTATGGGGGATCCGAAATCAGCCCCAGCATTTT. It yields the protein CASSLWGIRNQPQHF.

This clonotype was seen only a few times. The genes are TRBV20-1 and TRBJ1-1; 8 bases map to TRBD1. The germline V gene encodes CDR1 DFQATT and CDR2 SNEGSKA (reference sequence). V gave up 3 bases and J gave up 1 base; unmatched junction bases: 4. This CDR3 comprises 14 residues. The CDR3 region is CSARGQVKNTEAFF. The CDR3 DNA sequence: TGCAGTGCTAGGGGACAGGTTAAGAACACTGAAGCTTTCTTT.

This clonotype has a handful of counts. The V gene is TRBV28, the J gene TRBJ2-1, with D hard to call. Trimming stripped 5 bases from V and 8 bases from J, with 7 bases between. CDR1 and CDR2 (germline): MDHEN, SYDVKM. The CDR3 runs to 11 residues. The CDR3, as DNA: TGTGCCAGCAGTATCTTACATGAGCAGTTCTTC. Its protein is CASSILHEQFF.

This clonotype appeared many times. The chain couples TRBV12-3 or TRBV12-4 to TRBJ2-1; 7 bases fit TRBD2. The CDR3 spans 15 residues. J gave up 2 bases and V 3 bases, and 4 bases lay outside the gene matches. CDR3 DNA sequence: TGTGCCAGCAGTTTTTCGGGAGGCCCCTACAATGAGCAGTTCTTC. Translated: CASSFSGGPYNEQFF.

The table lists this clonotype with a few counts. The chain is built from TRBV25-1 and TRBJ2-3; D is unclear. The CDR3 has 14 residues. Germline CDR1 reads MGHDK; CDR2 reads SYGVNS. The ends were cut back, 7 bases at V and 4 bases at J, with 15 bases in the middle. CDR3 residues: CASNPLPRADTQYF. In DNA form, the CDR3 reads TGTGCCAGCAACCCGCTCCCTCGTGCAGATACGCAGTATTTT.

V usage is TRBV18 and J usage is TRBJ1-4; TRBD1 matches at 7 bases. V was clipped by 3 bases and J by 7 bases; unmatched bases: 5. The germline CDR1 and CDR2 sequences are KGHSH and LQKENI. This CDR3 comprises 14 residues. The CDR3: CASSPQTGSEKLFF. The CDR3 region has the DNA TGTGCCAGCTCACCTCAGACAGGGAGTGAAAAACTGTTTTTT.

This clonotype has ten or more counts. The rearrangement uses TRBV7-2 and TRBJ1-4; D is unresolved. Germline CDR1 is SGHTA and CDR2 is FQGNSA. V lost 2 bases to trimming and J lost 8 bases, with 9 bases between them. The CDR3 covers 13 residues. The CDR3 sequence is CASSLTRDEKLFF. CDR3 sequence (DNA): TGTGCCAGCAGCTTAACTCGAGACGAAAAACTGTTTTTT.

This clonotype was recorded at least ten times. The CDR3 bases are TGCGCCAGCAGCACGCAGGGGTCAGATACGCAGTATTTT. This encodes CASSTQGSDTQYF. This rearrangement joins TRBV5-1 to TRBJ2-3, with a weak D call TRBD1 (6 bases). V was clipped by 4 bases and J by 4 bases, with 10 bases between them. Germline V lookup: CDR1 SGHRS, CDR2 YFSETQ. The CDR3 covers 13 residues. Full variable domain (outside the CDR3, taken from reference TRBV5-1 and TRBJ2-3): KAGVTQTPRYLIKTRGQQVTLSCSPISGHRSVSWYQQTPGQGLQFLFEYFSETQRNKGNFPGRFSGRQFSNSRSEMNVSTLELGDSALYLCASSTQGSDTQYFGPGTRLTVL.

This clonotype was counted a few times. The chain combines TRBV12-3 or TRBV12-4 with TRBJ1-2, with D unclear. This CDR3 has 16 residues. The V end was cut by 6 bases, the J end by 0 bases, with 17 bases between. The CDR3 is CASRSSKGFTNYGYTF. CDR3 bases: TGTGCCAGCAGGTCCTCAAAAGGGTTTACTAACTATGGCTACACCTTC.

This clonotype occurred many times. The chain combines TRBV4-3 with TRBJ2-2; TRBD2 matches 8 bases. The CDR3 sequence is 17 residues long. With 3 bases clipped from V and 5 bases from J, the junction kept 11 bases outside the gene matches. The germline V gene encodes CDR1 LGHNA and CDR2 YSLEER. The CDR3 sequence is CASSQGSGRITTGELFF. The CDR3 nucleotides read TGCGCCAGCAGCCAGGGGAGCGGGAGAATTACGACCGGGGAGCTGTTTTTT.

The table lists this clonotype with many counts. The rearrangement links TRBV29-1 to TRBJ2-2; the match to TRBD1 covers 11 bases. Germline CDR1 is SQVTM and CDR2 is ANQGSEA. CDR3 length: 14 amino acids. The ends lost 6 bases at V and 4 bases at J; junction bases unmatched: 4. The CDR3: CSVRGQGGTGELFF. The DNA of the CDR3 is TGCAGCGTACGGGGACAGGGGGGCACCGGGGAGCTGTTTTTT.

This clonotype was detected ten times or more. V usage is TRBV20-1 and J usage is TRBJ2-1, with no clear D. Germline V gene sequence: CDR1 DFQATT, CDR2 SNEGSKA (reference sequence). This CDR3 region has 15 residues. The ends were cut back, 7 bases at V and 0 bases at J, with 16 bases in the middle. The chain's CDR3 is CSVELSPSSYNEQFF. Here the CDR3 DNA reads TGCAGTGTTGAGTTATCGCCTAGCTCCTACAATGAGCAGTTCTTC.

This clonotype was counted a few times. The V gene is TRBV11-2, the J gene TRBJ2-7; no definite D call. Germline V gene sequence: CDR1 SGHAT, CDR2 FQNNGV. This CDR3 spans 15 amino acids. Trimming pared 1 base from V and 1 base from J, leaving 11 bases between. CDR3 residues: CASSLGGRRSYEQYV. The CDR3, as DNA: TGTGCCAGCAGCTTAGGTGGGCGGCGATCCTACGAGCAGTACGTC.

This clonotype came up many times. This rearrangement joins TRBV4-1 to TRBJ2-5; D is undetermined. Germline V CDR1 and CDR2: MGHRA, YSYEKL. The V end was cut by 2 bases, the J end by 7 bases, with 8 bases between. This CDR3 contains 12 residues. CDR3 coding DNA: TGCGCCAGCAGCCAAAGTCCCGCGACCCAGTACTTC. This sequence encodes CASSQSPATQYF.

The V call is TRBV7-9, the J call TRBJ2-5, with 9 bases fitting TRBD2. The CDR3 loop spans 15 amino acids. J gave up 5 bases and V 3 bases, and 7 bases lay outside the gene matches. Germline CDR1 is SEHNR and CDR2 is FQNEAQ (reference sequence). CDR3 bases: TGTGCCAGCAGCTTCGTAGCGGGAGATGGTGAGACCCAGTACTTC. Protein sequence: CASSFVAGDGETQYF.

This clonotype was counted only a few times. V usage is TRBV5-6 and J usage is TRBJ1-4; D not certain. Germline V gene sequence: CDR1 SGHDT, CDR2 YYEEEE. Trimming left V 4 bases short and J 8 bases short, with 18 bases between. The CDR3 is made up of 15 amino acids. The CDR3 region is CASSGFGEGYEKLFF. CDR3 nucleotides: TGTGCCAGCAGCGGATTTGGGGAGGGATACGAAAAACTGTTTTTT.

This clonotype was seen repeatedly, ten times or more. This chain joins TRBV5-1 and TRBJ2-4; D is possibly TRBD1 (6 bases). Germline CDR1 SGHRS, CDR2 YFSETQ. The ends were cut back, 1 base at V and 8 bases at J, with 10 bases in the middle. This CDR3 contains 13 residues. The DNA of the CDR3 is TGCGCCAGCAGCTTGAACAGGGTACACATTCAGTACTTC. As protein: CASSLNRVHIQYF.

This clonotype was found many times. In DNA form, the CDR3 reads TGTGCCACCAGTGACCGCACTAGCCCAGATACGCAGTATTTT. Protein product: CATSDRTSPDTQYF. The chain employs TRBV24-1 and TRBJ2-3; D is possibly TRBD2 (6 bases). Trimming shortened V by 4 bases and J by 4 bases, and 11 bases separated the two germline ends. CDR3 size: 14 residues. Germline V gives CDR1 KGHDR, CDR2 SFDVKD.

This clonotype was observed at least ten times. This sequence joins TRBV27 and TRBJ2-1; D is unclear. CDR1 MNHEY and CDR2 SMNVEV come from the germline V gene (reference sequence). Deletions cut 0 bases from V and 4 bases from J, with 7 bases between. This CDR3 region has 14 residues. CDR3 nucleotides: TGTGCCAGCAGTTTATCGGCCAAATACAATGAGCAGTTCTTC. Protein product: CASSLSAKYNEQFF.

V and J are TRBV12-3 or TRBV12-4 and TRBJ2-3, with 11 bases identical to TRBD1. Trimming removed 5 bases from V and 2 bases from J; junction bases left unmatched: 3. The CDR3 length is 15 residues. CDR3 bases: TGTGCCAGCAGTGGGACAGGGGGATACACAGATACGCAGTATTTT. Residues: CASSGTGGYTDTQYF.

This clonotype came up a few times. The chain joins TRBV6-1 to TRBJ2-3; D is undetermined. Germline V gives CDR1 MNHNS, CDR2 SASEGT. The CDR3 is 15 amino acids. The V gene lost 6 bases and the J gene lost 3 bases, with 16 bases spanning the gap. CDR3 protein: CASSLRALLTDTQYF. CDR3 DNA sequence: TGTGCCAGCAGCCTCCGGGCGCTGCTGACAGATACGCAGTATTTT.

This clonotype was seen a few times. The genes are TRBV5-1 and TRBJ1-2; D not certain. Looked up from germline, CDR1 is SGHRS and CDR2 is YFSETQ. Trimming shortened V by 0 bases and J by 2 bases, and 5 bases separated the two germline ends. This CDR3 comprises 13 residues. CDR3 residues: CASSLEPNYGYTF. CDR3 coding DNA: TGCGCCAGCAGCTTGGAGCCGAACTATGGCTACACCTTC.

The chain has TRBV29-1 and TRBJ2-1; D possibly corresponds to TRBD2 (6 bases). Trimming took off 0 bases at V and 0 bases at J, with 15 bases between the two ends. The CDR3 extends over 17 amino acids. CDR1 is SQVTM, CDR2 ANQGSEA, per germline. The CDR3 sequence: CSVEDFWAGSSYNEQFF. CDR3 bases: TGCAGCGTTGAAGATTTCTGGGCGGGGTCCTCCTACAATGAGCAGTTCTTC.

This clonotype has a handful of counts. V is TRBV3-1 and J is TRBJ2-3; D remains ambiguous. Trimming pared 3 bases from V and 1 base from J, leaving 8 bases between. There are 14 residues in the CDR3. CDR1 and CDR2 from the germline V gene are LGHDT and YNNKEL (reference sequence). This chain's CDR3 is CASSHRGRTDTQYF. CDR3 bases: TGTGCCAGCAGCCACCGAGGACGCACAGATACGCAGTATTTT.

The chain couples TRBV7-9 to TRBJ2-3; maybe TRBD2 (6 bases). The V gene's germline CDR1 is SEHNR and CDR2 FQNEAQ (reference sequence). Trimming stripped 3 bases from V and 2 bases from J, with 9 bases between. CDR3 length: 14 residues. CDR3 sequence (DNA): TGTGCCAGCAGCTTGTGGGACTCCACAGATACGCAGTATTTT. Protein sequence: CASSLWDSTDTQYF.

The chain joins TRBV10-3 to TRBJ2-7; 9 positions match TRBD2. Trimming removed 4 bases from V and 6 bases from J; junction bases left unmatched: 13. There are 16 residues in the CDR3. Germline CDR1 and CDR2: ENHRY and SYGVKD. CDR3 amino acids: CAISAPWAAGGSEQYF. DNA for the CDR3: TGTGCCATCAGTGCCCCCTGGGCAGCGGGAGGAAGCGAGCAGTACTTC.